These T cell receptor beta chains were read from a single sample in a study of beta chain features in type 1 diabetes. Clones were sequenced by immunoSEQ multiplex PCR, and TCRdb holds only the in-frame ones, with some missing. The sample contains roughly 220,000 clones, under 20% of which appear only once. Sequencing input: naive CD4+ T cells from blood. These receptors came from a man aged 25-45 years with type 1 diabetes. The CDR3 runs from the conserved cysteine through the conserved F or W. Fields, in order: D gene, V gene, J gene, clone size, CDR3 DNA, CDR3 protein. The D gene is left open where the match is weak. Not every row has a clone size; where given, it reads once, few, many or a size class.

d_gene: TRBD1; v_gene: TRBV7-7; j_gene: TRBJ2-3; abundance: NA; CDR3nt: TGTGCTAGCAGCACCGGGACAGCGATAGGGGATACGCAGTATTTT; CDR3aa: CASSTGTAIGDTQYF
d_gene: NA; v_gene: TRBV9; j_gene: TRBJ2-3; abundance: NA; CDR3nt: TGTGCCAGCAGCCCAGAGGTTCACGGACCGACGCAGTATTTT; CDR3aa: CASSPEVHGPTQYF
d_gene: TRBD2; v_gene: TRBV13; j_gene: TRBJ2-4; abundance: NA; CDR3nt: TGTGCCAGCAGCCGTGGGACTAGCGGAGCCAAAAACATTCAGTACTTC; CDR3aa: CASSRGTSGAKNIQYF
d_gene: NA; v_gene: TRBV28; j_gene: TRBJ2-3; abundance: few; CDR3nt: TGTGCCAGCAGGTCGGGCCCGGATACGCAGTATTTT; CDR3aa: CASRSGPDTQYF
d_gene: NA; v_gene: TRBV29-1; j_gene: TRBJ2-2; abundance: NA; CDR3nt: TGCAGTGGGGGAGAAGGATCCGGGGAGCTGTTTTTT; CDR3aa: CSGGEGSGELFF
d_gene: NA; v_gene: TRBV6-5; j_gene: TRBJ1-4; abundance: few; CDR3nt: TGTGCCAGCAGCGACCGTCGGACTAATGAAAAACTGTTTTTT; CDR3aa: CASSDRRTNEKLFF
d_gene: TRBD1; v_gene: TRBV5-1; j_gene: TRBJ2-3; abundance: NA; CDR3nt: TGCGCCAGCAGCCCCTACCAGGGGGCGGGGGATACGCAGTATTTT; CDR3aa: CASSPYQGAGDTQYF
d_gene: NA; v_gene: TRBV7-3; j_gene: TRBJ2-7; abundance: NA; CDR3nt: TGTGCCAGCAGCTTAATATCGGCCGGCTCCTACGAGCAGTACTTC; CDR3aa: CASSLISAGSYEQYF
d_gene: NA; v_gene: TRBV7-2; j_gene: TRBJ2-5; abundance: few; CDR3nt: TGTGCCAGCAGCGGGACACCCCAAGAGACCCAGTACTTC; CDR3aa: CASSGTPQETQYF
d_gene: NA; v_gene: TRBV4-3; j_gene: TRBJ2-3; abundance: NA; CDR3nt: TGCGCCAGCAGCCAAGCACTAGTCGGCGGCACAGATACGCAGTATTTT; CDR3aa: CASSQALVGGTDTQYF
d_gene: NA; v_gene: TRBV5-4; j_gene: TRBJ2-3; abundance: NA; CDR3nt: TGTGCCAGCAGCTCTTACACAGATACGCAGTATTTT; CDR3aa: CASSSYTDTQYF
d_gene: TRBD2; v_gene: TRBV5-4; j_gene: TRBJ2-3; abundance: NA; CDR3nt: TGTGCCAGCAGCTCAGGGACTAGCGGGAGTACAGATACGCAGTATTTT; CDR3aa: CASSSGTSGSTDTQYF
d_gene: NA; v_gene: TRBV5-4; j_gene: TRBJ2-1; abundance: NA; CDR3nt: TGTGCCAGCAGCTCCGGCGGCTACAATGAGCAGTTCTTC; CDR3aa: CASSSGGYNEQFF
d_gene: NA; v_gene: TRBV4-3; j_gene: TRBJ1-2; abundance: NA; CDR3nt: TGCGCCAGCCGCCAAAGGGCCGGGACTAACCTTGGGTATGGCTACACCTTC; CDR3aa: CASRQRAGTNLGYGYTF
d_gene: TRBD2; v_gene: TRBV7-8; j_gene: TRBJ2-1; abundance: few; CDR3nt: TGTGCCAGCAGCTTAGCGGGGACTAGCTTCAATGAGCAGTTCTTC; CDR3aa: CASSLAGTSFNEQFF
d_gene: TRBD1; v_gene: TRBV28; j_gene: TRBJ2-7; abundance: few; CDR3nt: TGTGCCAGCAGAGGACAGGGGAAATACGAGCAGTACTTC; CDR3aa: CASRGQGKYEQYF
d_gene: NA; v_gene: TRBV9; j_gene: TRBJ2-1; abundance: NA; CDR3nt: TGTGCCAGCAGCCTGGATGAAGCCGCCTACAATGAGCAGTTCTTC; CDR3aa: CASSLDEAAYNEQFF
d_gene: NA; v_gene: TRBV4-1; j_gene: TRBJ2-3; abundance: NA; CDR3nt: TGCGCCAGCAGCCGTCTGGTAGCAGGTTCCACAGATACGCAGTATTTT; CDR3aa: CASSRLVAGSTDTQYF
d_gene: TRBD1; v_gene: TRBV6-5; j_gene: TRBJ2-5; abundance: few; CDR3nt: TGTGCCAGCAGTTACGAGACAGGGTTAAAGACCCAGTACTTC; CDR3aa: CASSYETGLKTQYF
d_gene: NA; v_gene: TRBV7-2; j_gene: TRBJ2-7; abundance: NA; CDR3nt: TGTGCCAGCAGCCAAGGGACCGTCTGGAGCTACGAGCAGTACTTC; CDR3aa: CASSQGTVWSYEQYF
d_gene: NA; v_gene: TRBV4-1; j_gene: TRBJ1-5; abundance: few; CDR3nt: TGCGCCAGCAGCCAAGTGGTTGTAGGGGCGATCCAGCATTTT; CDR3aa: CASSQVVVGAIQHF
d_gene: TRBD2; v_gene: TRBV18; j_gene: TRBJ2-5; abundance: few; CDR3nt: TGTGCCAGCTCACCACAGCGGGAGACCCAAGAGACCCAGTACTTC; CDR3aa: CASSPQRETQETQYF
d_gene: TRBD2; v_gene: TRBV15; j_gene: TRBJ2-3; abundance: NA; CDR3nt: TGTGCCACCAGCAGAGAAACTAGCGGGACGAGGGCAGATACGCAGTATTTT; CDR3aa: CATSRETSGTRADTQYF
d_gene: NA; v_gene: TRBV30; j_gene: TRBJ2-5; abundance: NA; CDR3nt: TGTAGCGCGGGACCAGGGGAGACCCAGTACTTC; CDR3aa: CSAGPGETQYF
d_gene: TRBD2; v_gene: TRBV27; j_gene: TRBJ2-7; abundance: few; CDR3nt: TGTGCCAGCAGTTTATTAACTAGCGGGGACTCCTACGAGCAGTACTTC; CDR3aa: CASSLLTSGDSYEQYF
d_gene: NA; v_gene: TRBV7-2; j_gene: TRBJ2-1; abundance: few; CDR3nt: TGTGCCAGCAGCGGCTCCCTCAATGAGCAGTTCTTC; CDR3aa: CASSGSLNEQFF
d_gene: NA; v_gene: TRBV30; j_gene: TRBJ1-1; abundance: NA; CDR3nt: TGTGCCTGGGGGGTTTACACTGAAGCTTTCTTT; CDR3aa: CAWGVYTEAFF
d_gene: NA; v_gene: TRBV15; j_gene: TRBJ2-1; abundance: NA; CDR3nt: TGTGCCACCAGCACTGGAGGCTCCTACAATGAGCAGTTCTTC; CDR3aa: CATSTGGSYNEQFF
d_gene: TRBD2; v_gene: TRBV9; j_gene: TRBJ2-1; abundance: NA; CDR3nt: TGTGCCAGCAGCGGCGGGACTAGCGGGAGTAATGAGCAGTTCTTC; CDR3aa: CASSGGTSGSNEQFF
d_gene: TRBD2; v_gene: TRBV9; j_gene: TRBJ2-7; abundance: few; CDR3nt: TGTGCCCGCAGCGGCACCGGGACTAGCGACGAGCAGTACTTC; CDR3aa: CARSGTGTSDEQYF
d_gene: TRBD1; v_gene: TRBV18; j_gene: TRBJ1-5; abundance: few; CDR3nt: TGTGCCAGCTCACCCGCTTCTTTGACAGGGGCCCAGCATTTT; CDR3aa: CASSPASLTGAQHF
d_gene: NA; v_gene: TRBV9; j_gene: TRBJ2-7; abundance: once; CDR3nt: TGTGCCAGCAGCGTAGGCTCGGGTTCGGCCTACGAGCAGTACTTC; CDR3aa: CASSVGSGSAYEQYF
d_gene: TRBD1; v_gene: TRBV29-1; j_gene: TRBJ2-7; abundance: NA; CDR3nt: TGCAGCATCACCGGGACAGGCTACGAGCAGTACTTC; CDR3aa: CSITGTGYEQYF
d_gene: TRBD2; v_gene: TRBV4-1; j_gene: TRBJ2-4; abundance: few; CDR3nt: TGCGCCAGCAGCCGGCCCAAGAGCGGGAGGGAAAAAAACATTCAGTACTTC; CDR3aa: CASSRPKSGREKNIQYF
d_gene: NA; v_gene: TRBV30; j_gene: TRBJ1-1; abundance: few; CDR3nt: TGTGCCTGGAGCCTAGGGTCCACTGAAGCTTTCTTT; CDR3aa: CAWSLGSTEAFF
d_gene: TRBD2; v_gene: TRBV9; j_gene: TRBJ2-1; abundance: few; CDR3nt: TGTGCCAGCAGCGTTAGCGGGCAGAACAATGAGCAGTTCTTC; CDR3aa: CASSVSGQNNEQFF
d_gene: TRBD2; v_gene: TRBV4-1; j_gene: TRBJ2-3; abundance: NA; CDR3nt: TGCGCCAGCAGCCAAGATAGCGGGACGGATACGCAGTATTTT; CDR3aa: CASSQDSGTDTQYF
d_gene: TRBD1; v_gene: TRBV30; j_gene: TRBJ1-1; abundance: few; CDR3nt: TGTGCCTGGAGTCAGGGGGCCATGAACACTGAAGCTTTCTTT; CDR3aa: CAWSQGAMNTEAFF
d_gene: NA; v_gene: TRBV5-6; j_gene: TRBJ1-5; abundance: few; CDR3nt: TGTGCCAGCAGCCATCGGGACCCAAGAGGCAGCAATCAGCCCCAGCATTTT; CDR3aa: CASSHRDPRGSNQPQHF
d_gene: TRBD2; v_gene: TRBV9; j_gene: TRBJ2-1; abundance: few; CDR3nt: TGTGCCAGCAGCGTAGCGCGCCTAGCGGGAGCCCACTACAATGAGCAGTTCTTC; CDR3aa: CASSVARLAGAHYNEQFF
d_gene: TRBD1; v_gene: TRBV5-1; j_gene: TRBJ2-7; abundance: NA; CDR3nt: TGCGCCAGCAGCTTTAGACAGGGGTCTACCTACGAGCAGTACTTC; CDR3aa: CASSFRQGSTYEQYF
d_gene: NA; v_gene: TRBV6-5; j_gene: TRBJ2-7; abundance: few; CDR3nt: TGTGCCAGCAGTTACCCCGAGGGAAACGAGCAGTACTTC; CDR3aa: CASSYPEGNEQYF
d_gene: TRBD2; v_gene: TRBV13; j_gene: TRBJ2-1; abundance: few; CDR3nt: TGTGCCAGCAGCTCACCGGGACTAGCGTTCGGAAATGAGCAGTTCTTC; CDR3aa: CASSSPGLAFGNEQFF